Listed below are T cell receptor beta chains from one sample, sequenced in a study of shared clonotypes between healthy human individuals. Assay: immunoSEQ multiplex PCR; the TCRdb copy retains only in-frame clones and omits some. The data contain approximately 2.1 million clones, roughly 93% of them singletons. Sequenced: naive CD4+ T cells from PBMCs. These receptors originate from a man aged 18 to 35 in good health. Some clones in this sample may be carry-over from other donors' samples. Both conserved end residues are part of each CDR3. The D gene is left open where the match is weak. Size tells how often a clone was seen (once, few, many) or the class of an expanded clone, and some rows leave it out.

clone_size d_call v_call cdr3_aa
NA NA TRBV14 CASSQDVAADEAFF
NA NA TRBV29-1 CSDRRWGRNEQYF
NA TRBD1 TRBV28 CASSLPGGQGRTDTQYF
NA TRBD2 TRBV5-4 CASSPSGRGGDTQYF
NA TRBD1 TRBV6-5 CASRYDRVVQPQHF
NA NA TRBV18 CASSLAVSSYNEQFF
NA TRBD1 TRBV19 CASSHAGTGRNEQYF
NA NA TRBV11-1 CASSPLWSENIQYF
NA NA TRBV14 CASSRGEEQFF
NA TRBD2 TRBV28 CASARRGGSKNEQFF
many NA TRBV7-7 CASSLVGPTKNIQYF
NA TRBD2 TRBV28 CASSADSGRVTYEQYF
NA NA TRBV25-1 CASSELQGGRANVLTF
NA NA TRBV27 CASSLKETGELFF
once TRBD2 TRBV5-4 CASSSRLAGSNEQFF
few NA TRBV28 CASSYRAGVGNQPQHF
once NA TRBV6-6 CASSYSMASYNEQFF
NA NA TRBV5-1 CASSLPSGDRTDTQYF
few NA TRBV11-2 CASSLTTPDSLRGEQFF
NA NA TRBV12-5 CASATDPRYGYTF
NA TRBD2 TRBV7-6 CASSPTLAGGPYEQYF
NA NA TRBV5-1 CASSLAGSRTYEQYF
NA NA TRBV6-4 CASSDRANTGELFF
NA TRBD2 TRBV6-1 CASGLAGLSYNEQFF
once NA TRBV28 CASSIGGEHSYEQYF
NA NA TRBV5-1 CASSRTPRSSYEQYF
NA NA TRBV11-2 CASSLSAEREKLFF
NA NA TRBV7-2 CASSLGRRYEQYF
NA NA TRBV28 CASSSPGEATEAFF
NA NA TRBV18 CASSPDIYEQYF
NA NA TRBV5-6 CASSLLTEQFF
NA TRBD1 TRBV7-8 CASSLQGAGAKNIQYF
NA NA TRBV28 CASSLPGRPMNTEAFF
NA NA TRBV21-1 CASSDRQGLVMNTEAFF
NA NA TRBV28 CASSSPILGRGETQYF
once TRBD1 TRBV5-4 CASSQDWGQGAREQYF
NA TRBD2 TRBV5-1 CASSRPGTSGSNEQFF
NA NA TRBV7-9 CASILGPRGYTGELFF
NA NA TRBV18 CASSPSLSVTQETQYF
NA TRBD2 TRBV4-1 CASSPGLAGVSPGELFF
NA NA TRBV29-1 CSVTTGSSGNTIYF
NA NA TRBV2 CASSRESGANVLTF
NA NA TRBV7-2 CASSPPSETQYF
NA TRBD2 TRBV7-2 CASTITSGRAGELFF
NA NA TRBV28 CASSSQGGGSYEQYF
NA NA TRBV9 CASSVEFVGEQYF
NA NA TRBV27 CASSLSGGNSGANVLTF
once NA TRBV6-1 CASTDFQGYNQPQHF
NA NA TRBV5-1 CASSSTSLTQYF
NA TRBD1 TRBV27 CASSSGQGTQETQYF
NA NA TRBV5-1 CASSLGTASYGYTF
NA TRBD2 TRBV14 CASSQIGSPLGLADEQYF
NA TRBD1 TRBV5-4 CASSSPDRPNTGELFF
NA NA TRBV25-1 CASSEAGTPYEQYF
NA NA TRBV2 CASSDPPRQDKGYTF
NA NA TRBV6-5 CASSYSSFRGYTF
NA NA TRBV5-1 CASSLGANVGEKLFF
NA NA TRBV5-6 CASSLERGSYEQYF
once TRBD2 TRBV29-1 CSVVRLAGNEQFF
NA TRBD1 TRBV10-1 CASRPGTGTDEAFF